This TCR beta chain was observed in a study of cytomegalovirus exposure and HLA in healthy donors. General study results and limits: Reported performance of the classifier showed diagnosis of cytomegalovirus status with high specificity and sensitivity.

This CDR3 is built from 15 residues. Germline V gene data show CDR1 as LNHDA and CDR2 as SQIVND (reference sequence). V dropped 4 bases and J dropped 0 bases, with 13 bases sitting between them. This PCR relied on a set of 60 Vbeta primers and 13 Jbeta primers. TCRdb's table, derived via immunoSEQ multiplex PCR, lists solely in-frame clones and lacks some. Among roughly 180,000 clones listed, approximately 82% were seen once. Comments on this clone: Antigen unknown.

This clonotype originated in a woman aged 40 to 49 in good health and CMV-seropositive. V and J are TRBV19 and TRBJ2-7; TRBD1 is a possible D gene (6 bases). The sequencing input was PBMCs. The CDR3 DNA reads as TGTGCCAGTAGTAGTAGGGGGACAACCTCCTACGAGCAGTACTTC. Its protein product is CASSSRGTTSYEQYF.